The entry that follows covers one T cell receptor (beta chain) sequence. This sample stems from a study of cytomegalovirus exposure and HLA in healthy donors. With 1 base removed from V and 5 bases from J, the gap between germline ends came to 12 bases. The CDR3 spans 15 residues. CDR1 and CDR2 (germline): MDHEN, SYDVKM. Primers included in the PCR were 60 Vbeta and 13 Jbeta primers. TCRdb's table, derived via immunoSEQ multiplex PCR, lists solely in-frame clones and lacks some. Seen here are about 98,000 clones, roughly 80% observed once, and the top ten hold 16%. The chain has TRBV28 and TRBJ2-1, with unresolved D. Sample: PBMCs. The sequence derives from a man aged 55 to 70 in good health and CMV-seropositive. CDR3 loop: CASSLLRSPNNEQFF. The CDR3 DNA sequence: TGTGCCAGCAGTTTATTGAGGAGCCCTAACAATGAGCAGTTCTTC.